This TCR beta chain was sequenced during a study of T cells after posttransplantation cyclophosphamide. Study-level points and caveats: Recipient CMV seropositivity and CMV reactivation strongly tracked TRB clonality. Later blood repertoires were often dominated by clones from the donor CD8+ memory compartment.

This clone was picked up many times. Antigen: not known. The V and J ends lost 10 bases and 2 bases respectively, with 17 bases between them. The CDR3 totals 14 residues. In germline, CDR1 is MDHEN, CDR2 SYDVKM. Using immunoSEQ multiplex PCR, the repertoire was profiled, and TCRdb retains in-frame clones only, with some absent. Altogether 25,000 to 35,000 clones were found in the sample, and no singletons occur. This clonotype was sampled from a woman in her twenties or thirties in good health and a related stem cell transplant donor. V usage is TRBV28 and J usage is TRBJ1-2; no clear D gene. The specimen sequenced was PBMCs. The DNA of the CDR3 is TGTGCCACGGCCGCGGGCCCAATAAACTATGGCTACACCTTC. Amino acid sequence: CATAAGPINYGYTF.